This T cell receptor (beta chain) was sequenced for a study of beta chain features in type 1 diabetes. About the research overall: The study examined 107,917,701 sorted cells across all samples. The study's findings and limits: Within each of all four CD4+ subsets, Type 1 diabetes patients had TCRB CDR3s that were moderately but significantly shorter.

Looked up from germline, CDR1 is SGHNT and CDR2 is YYREEE (reference sequence). V shed 0 bases and J 3 bases; nucleotides not matched to a gene: 1. The length of the CDR3 is 14 residues. Of the isolated RNA, all was reverse transcribed, and so the sequenced material was expressed TCRB transcripts. Assay: immunoSEQ multiplex PCR; the TCRdb copy retains only in-frame clones and omits some. The sample records some 44,000 clones, roughly 70% being singletons. Sorting with CD45RO/CCR7/CD25/CD127/CD95/CD27 yielded naive, central memory, regulatory and stem-like memory CD4+ cells. This clone showed up just a few times. Antigen unknown.

The genes are TRBV5-4 and TRBJ2-3, with 7 bases lining up with TRBD1. The source material was Tregs from blood. This sequence originates from a woman aged 18-29 years with type 1 diabetes. The CDR3: CASSLAGQTDTQYF. In DNA, the CDR3 is TGTGCCAGCAGCTTGGCGGGACAGACAGATACGCAGTATTTT.